This entry lists 12 T cell receptor beta chains sequenced from one sample in a study of radiation and T cells in renal cell carcinoma. Stated time point: baseline pretreatment blood. Treatment reported: 15 Gy SBRT to primary tumor, nephrectomy 4 weeks later. This table comes from immunoSEQ multiplex PCR, and its TCRdb copy is limited to in-frame clones, with some not included. The sample has 100,000 to 150,000 clones; roughly 80% are singletons. Sequences were derived from blood, sampled from a patient whose treatment included radiotherapy and nephrectomy. The source of these receptors is a woman between 55 and 75 years old with renal cell carcinoma.

The CDR3 DNA is TGTGCCAGCAGCTGGACAGGGTCAACTGAAGCTTTCTTT. It is translated as CASSWTGSTEAFF. The chain joins TRBV7-2 to TRBJ1-1, with 8 bases aligning to TRBD1. The CDR3 is 13 residues long. Germline V CDR1 and CDR2: SGHTA, FQGNSA. Losses at the gene ends were 4 bases for V and 5 bases for J; bases not matched to a gene: 3.

The chain employs TRBV4-2 and TRBJ1-1; no clear D gene. Trimming stripped 0 bases from V and 1 base from J, with 6 bases between. The V gene's germline CDR1 is LGHNA and CDR2 YNFKEQ. This CDR3 is 14 amino acids long. The CDR3 region is CASSQEFANTEAFF. DNA of the CDR3: TGTGCCAGCAGCCAAGAGTTCGCGAACACTGAAGCTTTCTTT.

The gene calls are TRBV11-2 and TRBJ2-7, with D perhaps given as TRBD1 or TRBD2 (5 bases each). CDR3 length: 14 amino acids. V lost 1 base, J lost 7 bases, and 14 bases lay in between. Germline loops: CDR1 SGHAT, CDR2 FQNNGV. As DNA, the CDR3 is TGTGCCAGCAGCTTAGGAACAGGACCGGGGGAGCAGTACTTC. This codes for CASSLGTGPGEQYF.

V and J are TRBV6-5 and TRBJ1-2; D remains unclear. Trimming left V 0 bases short and J 3 bases short, with 11 bases between. The CDR3 has 15 residues. Germline CDR1 and CDR2: MNHEY and SVGAGI. The CDR3 region is CASSYSISPYYGYTF. The DNA for the CDR3 is TGTGCCAGCAGTTACTCGATATCACCATACTATGGCTACACCTTC.

This sequence joins TRBV30 and TRBJ2-1; 8 bases align to TRBD2. Germline CDR1 and CDR2: GTSNPN and SVGIG (reference sequence). With V trimmed by 4 bases and J by 9 bases, 11 bases remained unmatched. The CDR3 is 14 amino acids. In DNA, the CDR3 is TGTGCCTGGAAGCGGGAGAATCCTGGTAGTGAGCAGTTCTTC. This encodes CAWKRENPGSEQFF.

This clone turned up a few times. The V gene is TRBV2, the J gene TRBJ2-6; D gene unclear. The ends were cut back, 3 bases at V and 0 bases at J, with 9 bases in the middle. Germline V gene lookup returns CDR1 SNHLY and CDR2 FYNNEI. This CDR3 comprises 16 residues. This chain's CDR3 is CASSDSSFSGANVLTF. The DNA for the CDR3 is TGTGCCAGCAGTGATTCCAGTTTCTCTGGGGCCAACGTCCTGACTTTC. Variable domain in full (rest from reference TRBV2 and TRBJ2-6): EPEVTQTPSHQVTQMGQEVILRCVPISNHLYFYWYRQILGQKVEFLVSFYNNEISEKSEIFDDQFSVERPDGSNFTLKIRSTKLEDSAMYFCASSDSSFSGANVLTFGAGSRLTVL.

The V gene is TRBV19, the J gene TRBJ1-2; D is uncertain. The CDR3 has 11 residues. Germline values: CDR1 LNHDA, CDR2 SQIVND (reference sequence). Deletions cut 8 bases from V and 4 bases from J, with 8 bases between. CDR3 nucleotide sequence: TGTGCCAGTTTGGATAGCTATGGCTACACCTTC. This sequence encodes CASLDSYGYTF.

This clone was detected a few times. J is TRBJ1-2 and V is TRBV10-3; tentatively, D is TRBD1 (6 bases). This CDR3 spans 13 amino acids. Germline CDR1 reads ENHRY; CDR2 reads SYGVKD. V lost 2 bases to trimming and J lost 8 bases, with 12 bases between them. The DNA for the CDR3 is TGTGCCATCAGTGAGGGGAACAGGGACGGCTACACCTTC. It encodes CAISEGNRDGYTF.

The chain joins TRBV4-1 to TRBJ1-4; no reliable D call. Germline V lookup: CDR1 MGHRA, CDR2 YSYEKL. This CDR3 contains 15 residues. V was shortened by 1 base and J by 5 bases, with 11 bases between the two germline ends. CDR3 residues: CASSQVWGENEKLFF. CDR3 in DNA: TGCGCCAGCAGCCAAGTTTGGGGAGAAAATGAAAAACTGTTTTTT.

The chain uses TRBV4-1 and TRBJ1-6; TRBD1 agrees at 7 bases. V lost 0 bases to trimming and J lost 10 bases; unmatched junction nucleotides: 6. CDR1 and CDR2 (germline): MGHRA, YSYEKL. There are 15 residues in the CDR3. The CDR3 protein is CASSQEVGGVSPLHF. The CDR3, as DNA: TGCGCCAGCAGCCAAGAGGTAGGGGGCGTCTCACCCCTCCACTTT.

CDR3 DNA: TGCACCAGCAGCCAAGACCCACAAGGCTACACCTTC. Its translation is CTSSQDPQGYTF. This chain connects TRBV1 to TRBJ1-2; TRBD1, as called in the table, went unchecked against the DNA. TRBV1 is a pseudogene. This CDR3 contains 12 residues.

The genes are TRBV5-1 and TRBJ2-5; D is perhaps TRBD2 (5 bases). The germline gives CDR1 SGHRS, CDR2 YFSETQ. The CDR3 has 14 residues. Trimming cost V 0 bases and J 6 bases, with 12 bases left between them. CDR3 sequence reads: CASSLDAAAQTQYF. The CDR3 region has the DNA TGCGCCAGCAGCTTGGATGCAGCGGCGCAGACCCAGTACTTC.